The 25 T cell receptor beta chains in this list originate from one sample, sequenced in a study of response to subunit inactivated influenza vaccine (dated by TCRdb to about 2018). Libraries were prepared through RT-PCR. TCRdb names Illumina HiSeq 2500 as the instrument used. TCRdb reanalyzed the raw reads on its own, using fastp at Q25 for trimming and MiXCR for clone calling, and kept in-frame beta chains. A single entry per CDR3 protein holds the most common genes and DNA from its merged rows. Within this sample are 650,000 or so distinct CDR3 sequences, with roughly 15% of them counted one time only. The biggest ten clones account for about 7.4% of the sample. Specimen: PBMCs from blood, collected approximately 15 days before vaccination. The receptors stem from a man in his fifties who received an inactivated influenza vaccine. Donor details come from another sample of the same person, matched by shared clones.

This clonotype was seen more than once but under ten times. CDR3 in DNA: TGCAGCGTTGGTCTAGCGGGAGTGACAGATACGCAGTATTTT. Encoded protein: CSVGLAGVTDTQYF. V is TRBV29-1 and J is TRBJ2-3; 10 nucleotides match TRBD2. After removal of 4 bases from V and 3 bases from J, the junction contained 4 bases not matched to a gene. This CDR3 comprises 14 residues. Germline lookup yields CDR1 SQVTM and CDR2 ANQGSEA.

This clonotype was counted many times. CDR3 nucleotide sequence: TGTGCCAGCAGTTCGCGGGACAGCCAAGAGACCCAGTACTTC. It translates to CASSSRDSQETQYF. The chain links TRBV12-3 or TRBV12-4 to TRBJ2-5; possible D gene TRBD1, 7 bases. The CDR3 covers 14 residues. With 4 bases removed from V and 1 base from J, the gap between germline ends came to 10 bases.

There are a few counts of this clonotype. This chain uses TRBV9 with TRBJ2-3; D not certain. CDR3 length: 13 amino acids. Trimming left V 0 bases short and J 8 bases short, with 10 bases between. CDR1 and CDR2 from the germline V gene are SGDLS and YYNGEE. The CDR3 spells CASSVVGEATQYF. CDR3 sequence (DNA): TGTGCCAGCAGCGTAGTGGGCGAGGCTACGCAGTATTTT. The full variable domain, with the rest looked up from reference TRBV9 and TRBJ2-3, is DSGVTQTPKHLITATGQRVTLRCSPRSGDLSVYWYQQSLDQGLQFLIQYYNGEERAKGNILERFSAQQFPDLHSELNLSSLELGDSALYFCASSVVGEATQYFGPGTRLTVL.

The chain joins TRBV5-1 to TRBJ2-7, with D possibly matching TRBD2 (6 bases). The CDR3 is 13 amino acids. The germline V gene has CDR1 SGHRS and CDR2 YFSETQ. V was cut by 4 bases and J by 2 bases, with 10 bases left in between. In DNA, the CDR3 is TGCGCCAGCAGCGTCCGGGAGCCCTACGAGCAGTACTTC. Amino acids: CASSVREPYEQYF.

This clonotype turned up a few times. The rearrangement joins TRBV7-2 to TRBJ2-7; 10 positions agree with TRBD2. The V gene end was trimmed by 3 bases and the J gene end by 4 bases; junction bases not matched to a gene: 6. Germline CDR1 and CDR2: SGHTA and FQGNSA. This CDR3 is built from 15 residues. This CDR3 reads CASSLPGLAWYEQYF. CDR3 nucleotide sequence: TGTGCCAGCAGCTTGCCGGGACTAGCGTGGTACGAGCAGTACTTC. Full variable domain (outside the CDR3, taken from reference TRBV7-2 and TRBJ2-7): GAGVSQSPSNKVTEKGKDVELRCDPISGHTALYWYRQSLGQGLEFLIYFQGNSAPDKSGLPSDRFSAERTGGSVSTLTIQRTQQEDSAVYLCASSLPGLAWYEQYFGPGTRLTVT.

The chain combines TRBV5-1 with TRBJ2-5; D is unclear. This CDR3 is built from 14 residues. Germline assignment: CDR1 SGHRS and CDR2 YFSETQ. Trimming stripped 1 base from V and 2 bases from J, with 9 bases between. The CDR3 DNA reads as TGCGCCAGCAGCTTGTTTCAAGCGCAAGAGACCCAGTACTTC. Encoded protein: CASSLFQAQETQYF.

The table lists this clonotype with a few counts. The CDR3 DNA is TGCGCCAGCAGCGGCAGGGGGAGAAACCTTATGTCCTACGAGCAGTACTTC. Translated: CASSGRGRNLMSYEQYF. This chain uses TRBV5-1 with TRBJ2-7, with 7 bases aligning to TRBD1. Looked up from germline, CDR1 is SGHRS and CDR2 is YFSETQ. V dropped 4 bases and J dropped 1; count of bases not matched to a gene: 14. This CDR3 comprises 17 residues.

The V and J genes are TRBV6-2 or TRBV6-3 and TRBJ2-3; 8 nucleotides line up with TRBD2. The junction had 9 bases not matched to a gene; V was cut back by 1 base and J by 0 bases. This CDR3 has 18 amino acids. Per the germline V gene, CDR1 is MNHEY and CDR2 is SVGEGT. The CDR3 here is CASSYYAVAGWSTDTQYF. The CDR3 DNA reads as TGTGCCAGCAGTTACTACGCGGTAGCGGGATGGAGCACAGATACGCAGTATTTT.

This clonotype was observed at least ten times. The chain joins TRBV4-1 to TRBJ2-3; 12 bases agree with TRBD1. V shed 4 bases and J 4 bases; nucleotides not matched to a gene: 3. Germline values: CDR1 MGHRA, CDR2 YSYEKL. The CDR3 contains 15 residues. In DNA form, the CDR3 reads TGCGCCAGCAGCCGGGACAGGGGGCGATCAGATACGCAGTATTTT. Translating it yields CASSRDRGRSDTQYF.

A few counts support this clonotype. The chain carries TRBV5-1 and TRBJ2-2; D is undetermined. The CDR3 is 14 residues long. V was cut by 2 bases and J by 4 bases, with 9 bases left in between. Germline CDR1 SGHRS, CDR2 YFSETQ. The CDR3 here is CASSFSQITGELFF. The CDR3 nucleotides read TGCGCCAGCAGCTTTAGTCAGATCACCGGGGAGCTGTTTTTT.

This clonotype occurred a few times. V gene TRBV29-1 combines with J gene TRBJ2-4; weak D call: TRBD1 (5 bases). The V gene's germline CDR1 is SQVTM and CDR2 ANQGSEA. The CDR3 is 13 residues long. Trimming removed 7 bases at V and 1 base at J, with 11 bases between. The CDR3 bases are TGCAGCGGGCAGGGTATGGCCAAAAACATTCAGTACTTC. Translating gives CSGQGMAKNIQYF.

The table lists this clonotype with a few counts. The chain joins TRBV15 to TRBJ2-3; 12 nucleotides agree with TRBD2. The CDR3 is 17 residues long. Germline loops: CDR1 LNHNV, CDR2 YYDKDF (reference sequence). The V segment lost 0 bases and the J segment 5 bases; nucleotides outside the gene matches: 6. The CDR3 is CATSRDLAGGPLDTQYF. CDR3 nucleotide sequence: TGTGCCACCAGCAGAGATCTAGCGGGAGGGCCACTAGATACGCAGTATTTT. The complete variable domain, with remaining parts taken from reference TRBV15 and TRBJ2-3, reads DAMVIQNPRYQVTQFGKPVTLSCSQTLNHNVMYWYQQKSSQAPKLLFHYYDKDFNNEADTPDNFQSRRPNTSFCFLDIRSPGLGDTAMYLCATSRDLAGGPLDTQYFGPGTRLTVL.

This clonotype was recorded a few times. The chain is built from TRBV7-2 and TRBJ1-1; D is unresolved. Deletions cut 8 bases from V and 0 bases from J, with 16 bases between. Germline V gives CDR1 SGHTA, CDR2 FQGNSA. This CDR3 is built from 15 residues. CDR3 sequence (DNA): TGTGCCAGCCCCTTATTTGTGGGAATGAACACTGAAGCTTTCTTT. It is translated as CASPLFVGMNTEAFF.

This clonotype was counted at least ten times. The CDR3 coding sequence is TGCGCCAGCCGGTCTAGCGGCGTCTCCTACGAGCAGTACTTC. Its translation: CASRSSGVSYEQYF. The chain couples TRBV10-2 to TRBJ2-7; 7 bases match TRBD2. The CDR3 runs 14 residues. CDR1 and CDR2 from the germline V gene are WSHSY and SAAADI. Trimming took 8 bases from V and 0 from J; bases not matched to a gene: 7.

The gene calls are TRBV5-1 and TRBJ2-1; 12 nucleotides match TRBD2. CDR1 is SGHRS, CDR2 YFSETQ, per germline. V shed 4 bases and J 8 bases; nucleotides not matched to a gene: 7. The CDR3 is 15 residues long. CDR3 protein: CASSPLAGGPYEQFF. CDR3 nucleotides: TGCGCCAGCAGCCCCCTAGCGGGAGGGCCCTATGAGCAGTTCTTC.

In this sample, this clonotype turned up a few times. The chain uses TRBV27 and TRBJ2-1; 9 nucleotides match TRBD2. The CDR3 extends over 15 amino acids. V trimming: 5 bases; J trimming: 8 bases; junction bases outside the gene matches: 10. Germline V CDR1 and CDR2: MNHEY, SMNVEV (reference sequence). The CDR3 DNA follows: TGTGCCAGCAGTCCTTTAGCGGGAGTTGTCGATGAGCAGTTCTTC. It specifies CASSPLAGVVDEQFF.

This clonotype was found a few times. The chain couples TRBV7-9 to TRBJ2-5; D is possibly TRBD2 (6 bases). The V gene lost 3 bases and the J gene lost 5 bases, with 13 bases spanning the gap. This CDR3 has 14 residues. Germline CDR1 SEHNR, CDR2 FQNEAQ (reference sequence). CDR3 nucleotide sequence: TGTGCCAGCAGCTTCCCGTGGGGGGTCGAGACCCAGTACTTC. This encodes CASSFPWGVETQYF.

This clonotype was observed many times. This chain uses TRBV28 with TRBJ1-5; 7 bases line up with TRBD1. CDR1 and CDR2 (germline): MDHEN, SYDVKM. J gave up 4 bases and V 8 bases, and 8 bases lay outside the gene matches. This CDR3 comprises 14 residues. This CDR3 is CASGPGTANQPQHF. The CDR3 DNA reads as TGTGCCAGCGGCCCTGGGACAGCAAATCAGCCCCAGCATTTT. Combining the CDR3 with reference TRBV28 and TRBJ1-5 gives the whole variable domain DVKVTQSSRYLVKRTGEKVFLECVQDMDHENMFWYRQDPGLGLRLIYFSYDVKMKEKGDIPEGYSVSREKKERFSLILESASTNQTSMYLCASGPGTANQPQHFGDGTRLSIL.

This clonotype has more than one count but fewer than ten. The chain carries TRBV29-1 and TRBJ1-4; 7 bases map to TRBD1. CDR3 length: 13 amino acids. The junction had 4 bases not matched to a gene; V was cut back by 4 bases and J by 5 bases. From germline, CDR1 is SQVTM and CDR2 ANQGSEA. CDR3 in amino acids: CSVGRDRNEKLFF. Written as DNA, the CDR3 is TGCAGCGTTGGGAGGGACAGAAATGAAAAACTGTTTTTT.

CDR3 bases: TGTGCCAGCTCACCGGGGCCTGTGCTCGTAGGTTCTGGGGCCAACGTCCTGACTTTC. Encoded protein: CASSPGPVLVGSGANVLTF. The J gene is TRBJ2-6, the V gene TRBV18; D perhaps matches TRBD1 (5 bases). There are 19 residues in the CDR3. Germline assignment: CDR1 KGHSH and CDR2 LQKENI. Trimming removed 3 bases from V and 1 base from J, with 19 bases in between.

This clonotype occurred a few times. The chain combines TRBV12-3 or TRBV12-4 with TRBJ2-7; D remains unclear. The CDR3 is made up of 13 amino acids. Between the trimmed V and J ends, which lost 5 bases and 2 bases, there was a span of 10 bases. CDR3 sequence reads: CASSPLLAYEQYF. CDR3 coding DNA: TGTGCCAGCAGTCCCCTCTTGGCCTACGAGCAGTACTTC.

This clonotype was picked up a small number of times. The CDR3 loop is CASSFRPWDNNQPQHF. The DNA of the CDR3 is TGTGCCAGCAGCTTTCGGCCCTGGGACAACAATCAGCCCCAGCATTTT. V gene TRBV7-8 combines with J gene TRBJ1-5; tentatively, D is TRBD1 (6 bases). V shed 3 bases and J shed 3 bases, with 15 bases lying between them. Per the germline V gene, CDR1 is SGHVS and CDR2 is FQNEAQ. There are 16 residues in the CDR3.

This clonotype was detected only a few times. The CDR3 reads CRGRGKAGEAFF. The CDR3 DNA is TGCAGAGGCCGGGGGAAAGCGGGGGAAGCTTTCTTT. V gene TRBV29-1 combines with J gene TRBJ1-1, with TRBD1 as a possible D gene (5 bases). CDR3 length: 12 residues. CDR1 is SQVTM, CDR2 ANQGSEA, per germline.

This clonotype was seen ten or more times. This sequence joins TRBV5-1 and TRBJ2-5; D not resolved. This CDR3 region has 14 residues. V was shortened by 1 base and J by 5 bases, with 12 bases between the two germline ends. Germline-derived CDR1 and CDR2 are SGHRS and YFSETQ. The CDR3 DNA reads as TGCGCCAGCAGCTTGCTCGGCATAGGGGAGACCCAGTACTTC. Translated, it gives CASSLLGIGETQYF.

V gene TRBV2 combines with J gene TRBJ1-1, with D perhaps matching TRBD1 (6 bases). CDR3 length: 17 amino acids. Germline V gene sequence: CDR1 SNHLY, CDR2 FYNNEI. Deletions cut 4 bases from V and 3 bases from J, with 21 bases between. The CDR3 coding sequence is TGTGCCAGCAGTGCCCGCACAGGCCTGGGGGCACACACTGAAGCTTTCTTT. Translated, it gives CASSARTGLGAHTEAFF.